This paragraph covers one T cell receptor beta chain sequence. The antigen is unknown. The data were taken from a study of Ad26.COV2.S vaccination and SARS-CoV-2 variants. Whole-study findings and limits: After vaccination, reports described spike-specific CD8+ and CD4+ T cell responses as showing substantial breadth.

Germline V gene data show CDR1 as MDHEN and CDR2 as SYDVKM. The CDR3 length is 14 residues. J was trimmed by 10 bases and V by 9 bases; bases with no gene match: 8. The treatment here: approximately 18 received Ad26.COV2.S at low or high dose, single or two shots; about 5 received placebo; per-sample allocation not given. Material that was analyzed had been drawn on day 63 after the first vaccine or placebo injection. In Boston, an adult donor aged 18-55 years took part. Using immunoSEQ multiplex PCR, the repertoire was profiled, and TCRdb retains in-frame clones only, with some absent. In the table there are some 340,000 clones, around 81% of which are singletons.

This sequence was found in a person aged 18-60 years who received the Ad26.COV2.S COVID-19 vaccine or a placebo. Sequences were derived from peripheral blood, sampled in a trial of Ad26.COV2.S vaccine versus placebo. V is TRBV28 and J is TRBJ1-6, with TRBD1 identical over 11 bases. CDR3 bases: TGTGCCAGTTTAGGGGGACAGGGGGAATCACCCCTCCACTTT. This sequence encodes CASLGGQGESPLHF.